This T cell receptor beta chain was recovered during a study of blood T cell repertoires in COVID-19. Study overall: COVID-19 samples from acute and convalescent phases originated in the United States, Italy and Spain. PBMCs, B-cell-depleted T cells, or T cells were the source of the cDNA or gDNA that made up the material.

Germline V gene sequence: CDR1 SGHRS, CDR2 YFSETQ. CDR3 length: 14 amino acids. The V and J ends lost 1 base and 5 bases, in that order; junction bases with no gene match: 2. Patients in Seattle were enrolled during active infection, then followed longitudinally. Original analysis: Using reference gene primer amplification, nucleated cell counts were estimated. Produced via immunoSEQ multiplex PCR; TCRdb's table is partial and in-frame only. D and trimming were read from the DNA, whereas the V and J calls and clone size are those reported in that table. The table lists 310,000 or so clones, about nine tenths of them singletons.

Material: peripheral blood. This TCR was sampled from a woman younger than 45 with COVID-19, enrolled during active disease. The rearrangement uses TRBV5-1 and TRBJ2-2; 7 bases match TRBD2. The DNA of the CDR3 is TGCGCCAGCAGCTTGACTAGCGAGACCGGGGAGCTGTTTTTT. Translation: CASSLTSETGELFF.